This T cell receptor (beta chain) is from a study of blood T cells in healthy people across ages. Study summary: Using template switching, researchers captured about one barcoded beta molecule for each two T cells.

This CDR3 has 15 residues. Trimming left V 1 base short and J 4 bases short, with 13 bases between. Germline V CDR1 and CDR2: LGHNA, YSLEER. Study-level findings and limits: Because sorting was not performed, PBMCs prevented conclusive naive versus antigen-experienced comparison.

Alongside a J-beta primer mix, a sample-barcoded 5' primer served in a second PCR lasting about 7 to 11 cycles. Each single sample gave us at least 2.5 million CDR3-containing paired-end reads. Each CDR3 protein gets one entry after TCRdb re-called the 5' RACE reads with MiXCR. The sample lists about 770,000 distinct CDR3 sequences; more than 40% were seen once. This clonotype was found a few times. As yet, its antigen is unknown. The draw of peripheral blood yielded ten milliliters from each donor. This sequence originates from a man aged 60-69 years in good health. The chain has TRBV4-3 and TRBJ2-5; no reliable D call. The material sequenced was blood. CDR3 bases: TGCGCCAGCAGCCAAGGGAGCAGGTATCGAGAGACCCAGTACTTC. Its protein is CASSQGSRYRETQYF.